The rows below give T cell receptor beta chains drawn from one sample of a study of cytomegalovirus exposure and HLA in healthy donors. Sequenced by immunoSEQ multiplex PCR; TCRdb stores in-frame clones only, minus some. The listing records tens of thousands of clones. Sequencing was performed on PBMCs. These receptors all stem from a woman aged 40 to 50 in good health and CMV-seropositive. Each CDR3 is given with its conserved first and last residue. D genes are given only for firm matches.

TRBJ2-5	TRBV11-1	.	CASSLMGVQETQYF	TGTGCCAGCAGCTTGATGGGAGTACAAGAGACCCAGTACTTC
TRBJ1-2	TRBV6-5	.	CASRTGYGYTF	TGTGCCAGCAGGACGGGCTATGGCTACACCTTC
TRBJ2-3	TRBV5-1	TRBD2	CASSLETSATDTQYF	TGCGCCAGCAGCTTGGAAACTAGCGCTACAGATACGCAGTATTTT
TRBJ2-1	TRBV7-3	.	CASSLTGTYSGEQFF	TGTGCCAGCAGCTTAACCGGGACTTATTCCGGTGAGCAGTTCTTC
TRBJ1-1	TRBV7-6	.	CASSSRGSEAFF	TGTGCCAGCAGCTCCAGGGGATCTGAAGCTTTCTTT
TRBJ1-2	TRBV6-1	TRBD1	CASSVGDRGLVGNGYTF	TGTGCCAGCAGTGTGGGAGACAGGGGGCTGGTCGGGAATGGCTACACCTTC
TRBJ2-1	TRBV10-1	TRBD2	CASSERGETYNEQFF	TGCGCCAGCAGTGAGCGGGGGGAGACCTACAATGAGCAGTTCTTC
TRBJ2-3	TRBV5-1	TRBD1	CASSSGGKTQYF	TGCGCCAGCAGCTCAGGGGGAAAGACGCAGTATTTT
TRBJ1-6	TRBV5-6	TRBD1	CASRGQGPNSPLHF	TGTGCCAGCCGAGGACAGGGGCCCAATTCACCCCTCCACTTT
TRBJ1-2	TRBV7-2	TRBD1	CASSLGGQGFYGYTF	TGTGCCAGCAGCTTAGGGGGACAGGGTTTCTATGGCTACACCTTC
TRBJ2-3	TRBV10-1	.	CASSGGVTGTDTQYF	TGCGCCAGCAGTGGCGGGGTAACCGGCACAGATACGCAGTATTTT
TRBJ2-7	TRBV5-5	.	CASSLTAYEQYF	TGTGCCAGCAGCTTGACTGCCTACGAGCAGTACTTC
TRBJ2-1	TRBV21-1	.	CGGGTSGYNEQFF	TGTGGGGGAGGGACTAGCGGTTACAATGAGCAGTTCTTC
TRBJ2-7	TRBV19	TRBD2	CASSMSGSYEQYF	TGTGCCAGTAGTATGAGCGGGAGCTACGAGCAGTACTTC
TRBJ1-2	TRBV5-1	.	CASSDNRVVDGYTF	TGCGCCAGCAGCGATAACAGGGTCGTGGATGGCTACACCTTC
TRBJ1-2	TRBV11-2	.	CASSSGLPYGYTF	TGTGCCAGCAGCTCCGGACTCCCCTATGGCTACACCTTC
TRBJ1-4	TRBV18	.	CASSPTGATNEKLFF	TGTGCCAGCTCACCGACAGGAGCAACTAATGAAAAACTGTTTTTT
TRBJ2-1	TRBV18	TRBD2	CASSYGTSVYNEQFF	TGTGCCAGCTCGTACGGGACTAGCGTATACAATGAGCAGTTCTTC
TRBJ2-1	TRBV19	TRBD2	CASSLGAGAYNEQFF	TGTGCCAGTAGTTTGGGAGCGGGGGCATACAATGAGCAGTTCTTC
TRBJ2-1	TRBV5-1	TRBD1	CASSNRDRGNNEQFF	TGCGCCAGCAGCAACCGGGACAGGGGGAACAATGAGCAGTTCTTC
TRBJ1-5	TRBV6-1	.	CASSEQVHQPQHF	TGTGCCAGCAGTGAACAGGTTCATCAGCCCCAGCATTTT
TRBJ2-5	TRBV27	TRBD1	CASSRWTGATGGTQYF	TGTGCCAGCAGCCGTTGGACAGGGGCGACTGGAGGGACCCAGTACTTC
TRBJ2-3	TRBV28	TRBD2	CASSSERATSGRASTDTQYF	TGTGCCAGCAGTTCCGAGCGGGCGACTAGCGGGAGGGCGAGCACAGATACGCAGTATTTT
TRBJ2-3	TRBV4-1	TRBD2	CASSLILAETDTQYF	TGCGCCAGCAGCCTCATCCTAGCGGAGACAGATACGCAGTATTTT
TRBJ2-3	TRBV5-1	TRBD2	CASRAGGADTQYF	TGCGCCAGCCGCGCGGGAGGCGCAGATACGCAGTATTTT
TRBJ2-1	TRBV4-3	TRBD2	CASSHGAGGSYNEQFF	TGCGCCAGCAGCCATGGAGCGGGGGGCTCCTACAATGAGCAGTTCTTC
TRBJ1-6	TRBV5-1	TRBD1	CASSRGQGDNSPLHF	TGCGCCAGCAGCCGGGGACAGGGGGATAATTCACCCCTCCACTTT
TRBJ2-2	TRBV7-3	TRBD2	CASSLIGGSSGELFF	TGTGCCAGCAGCTTAATTGGCGGGAGCTCCGGGGAGCTGTTTTTT
TRBJ2-3	TRBV6-5	.	CASSYFGPQEQYF	TGTGCCAGCAGTTACTTTGGCCCCCAGGAGCAGTATTTT
TRBJ1-2	TRBV27	.	CASSPSHIDGYTF	TGTGCCAGCAGCCCCAGTCATATTGATGGCTACACCTTC
TRBJ2-7	TRBV5-5	.	CASRTTTAYEQYF	TGTGCCAGCAGGACAACCACGGCCTACGAGCAGTACTTC
TRBJ1-1	TRBV7-8	.	CASSLVPALPGGAFF	TGTGCCAGCAGCTTAGTGCCAGCCCTCCCGGGAGGAGCTTTCTTT
TRBJ2-7	TRBV27	.	CASSLGGDEQYF	TGTGCCAGCAGTTTAGGCGGGGACGAGCAGTACTTC
TRBJ1-5	TRBV2	TRBD1	CASRASGQLGDNQPQHF	TGTGCCAGCAGGGCCTCGGGACAGCTAGGAGACAATCAGCCCCAGCATTTT
TRBJ2-7	TRBV28	.	CASSHPTGQYF	TGTGCCAGCAGCCATCCGACAGGGCAGTACTTC
TRBJ2-1	TRBV4-1	.	CASSHSGGVGNEQFF	TGCGCCAGCAGCCACTCAGGAGGGGTTGGCAATGAGCAGTTCTTC
TRBJ2-7	TRBV7-9	TRBD1	CASSWDRGDYEQYF	TGTGCCAGCAGCTGGGACAGGGGGGACTACGAGCAGTACTTC
TRBJ1-2	TRBV9	TRBD1	CASSGPGQGANYGYTF	TGTGCCAGCAGCGGTCCGGGACAGGGGGCAAACTATGGCTACACCTTC
TRBJ2-2	TRBV19	.	CASSIIFRGADLTGELFF	TGTGCCAGTAGTATAATCTTTCGGGGGGCGGATTTAACCGGGGAGCTGTTTTTT
TRBJ2-1	TRBV7-3	TRBD2	CASSLMAGLAYNEQFF	TGTGCCAGCAGCTTAATGGCGGGACTAGCCTACAATGAGCAGTTCTTC
TRBJ2-3	TRBV7-9	TRBD2	CAAPRLAGGPTDTQYF	TGTGCCGCTCCCCGCCTAGCGGGGGGGCCAACAGATACGCAGTATTTT
TRBJ2-5	TRBV29-1	TRBD1	CSERGPEETQYF	TGCAGCGAAAGGGGGCCAGAGGAGACCCAGTACTTC